This TCR beta chain stems from a study of beta chain features in type 1 diabetes (dated by TCRdb to 2016 to 2019). About the full investigation: Mean age, gender distribution, total cell number and subset yield were not different between patients and healthy donors. Regulatory and stem cell-like memory subsets were isolated from only 8 patients and roughly eight healthy donors, whereas naive and central memory subsets came from all 30 or so donors. In the study, recently diagnosed type 1 diabetes patients and matched healthy donors were compared on the TCRB repertoires of their sorted circulating CD4+ T cell subsets. A total of under 140,000,000 sorted cells were examined across all samples, and the number of cells per subset was strongly correlated with RNA yield. Beyond this particular receptor, the publication reports: Type 1 diabetes patients showed a moderate but significant shortening of TCRB CDR3 length in all four CD4+ subsets. Patients with type 1 diabetes made fewer insertions and deleted more nucleotides at VDJ recombination sites, implying thymic rearrangement abnormalities. Naive, central memory and regulatory TCRB repertoires appeared to be more similar among patients than among healthy donors. Shorter templates might be favored by PCR, yet because patient and control samples were amplified and corrected together, any such skew would affect both groups equally. Only small numbers of individuals were included in the HLA sub-analyses, which left unresolved whether HLA type had any influence on TCRB rearrangement. Because cDNA was sequenced instead of genomic DNA, highly expressing activated cells could be over-represented, though the groups showed no difference in activation or CD3 levels.

From V the trimming removes 1 base and from J it removes 7 bases, while the gene matches leave 13 bases of the junction unaccounted for. Based on the germline V gene, the CDR1 and CDR2 sequences are SGHNT and YENEEA. From its cysteine to its phenylalanine, the CDR3 spans 18 amino acids. The CDR3 DNA has 54 bases and is translated from base 1. Each donor gave one peripheral blood draw, averaging approximately 0.11 L, which was collected into heparinised tubes. Naive, central memory, regulatory and stem cell-like memory CD4+ T cells were sorted on a BD FACSAria II using a panel including CD45RO, CCR7, CD25, CD127, CD95 and CD27. All sorted populations exceeded 98% purity. PBMCs were separated immediately by Lymphoprep density gradient centrifugation and were stained directly, without being cultured. So that batch effects would be minimized, each experiment stained and sorted samples in pairs, pairing one healthy donor with one patient.

This clone occurred a few times. The antigen it recognizes is unknown. No base quality information exists; no much larger clone differs at one position. The High Capacity cDNA Reverse Transcription Kit was used to reverse transcribe all of the isolated RNA, meaning that expressed TCRB transcripts were what got sequenced. Deep immunoSEQ sequencing was performed on naive, central memory and regulatory T cell samples, with an average of around 3.5 million total reads per sample. After sorted cells were lysed in RLT buffer, RNA was extracted with DNase-treated RNeasy Micro or Mini kits, with the choice depending on cell number. To prevent cross-contamination, every cell subset was processed on its own, while patient and healthy donor samples were processed together. The immunoSEQ multiplex PCR was used to amplify TCRB sequences from cDNA, yielding 87-bp fragments that span the CDR3 region. Sequencing of the amplicons was performed on the Illumina HiSeq platform. As for the original processing: Synthetic template baselines were used to correct PCR bias computationally, reads within Hamming distance 2 were collapsed together, and singletons that could not be merged were discarded. Reads were aligned to IMGT to assign V, D and J genes, CDR3 length, and insertions or deletions at six rearrangement sites. Clonotype counts were normalized to sorted cell number within each subset before computing true diversity and Gini coefficients with the tcR R package. The overlap coefficient, calculated on TCRB nucleotide sequences, was used to quantify repertoire sharing. As a proxy for the pre-selection repertoire, out-of-frame TCRB sequences from naive cells were analyzed. Held by TCRdb, this immuneACCESS table contains in-frame sequences only and omits some clones. Under half of the omission traces to an unresolved V gene where checked; the cause of the rest is unknown. The D gene and trimming were derived from the DNA, and the V and J assignments and clone size from that table. In this sample the table shows around 330,000 clones, approximately 11% of which occur a single time. The ten top clones hold 0.015% of the sample.

The receptor chain draws on TRBV11-3 and TRBJ2-2, with 9 central nucleotides matching TRBD1. The sequence derives from a woman aged 25-40 years in good health. The sequenced material came from naive CD4+ T cells from blood. The cell subset or site label, read with the paper, signifies: true naive CD4+ T cells. The CDR3 protein sequence reads: CASSLVSPGQGRDGELFF. The DNA reads as follows: TGTGCCAGCAGCTTAGTCAGCCCGGGACAGGGACGAGACGGGGAGCTGTTTTTT. Where the CDR3 stops, the reference TRBV11-3 and TRBJ2-2 genes take over; the full variable domain is EAGVVQSPRYKIIEKKQPVAFWCNPISGHNTLYWYLQNLGQGPELLIRYENEEAVDDSQLPKDRFSAERLKGVDSTLKIQPAELGDSAVYLCASSLVSPGQGRDGELFFGEGSRLTVL.